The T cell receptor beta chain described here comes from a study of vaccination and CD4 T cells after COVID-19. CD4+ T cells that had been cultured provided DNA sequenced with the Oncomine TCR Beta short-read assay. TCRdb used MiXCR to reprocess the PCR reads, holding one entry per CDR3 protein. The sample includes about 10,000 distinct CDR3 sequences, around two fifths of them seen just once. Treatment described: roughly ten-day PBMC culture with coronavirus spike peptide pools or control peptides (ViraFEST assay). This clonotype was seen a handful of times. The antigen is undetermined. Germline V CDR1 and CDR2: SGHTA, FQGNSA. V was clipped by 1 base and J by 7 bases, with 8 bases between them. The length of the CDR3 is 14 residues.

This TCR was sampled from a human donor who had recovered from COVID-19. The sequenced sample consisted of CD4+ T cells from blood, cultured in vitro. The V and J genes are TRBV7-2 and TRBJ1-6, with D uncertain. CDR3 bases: TGTGCCAGCAGCTTAGGGGCGGGGAATTCACCCCTCCACTTT. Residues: CASSLGAGNSPLHF.